The 12 T cell receptor beta chains below were found in one sample sequenced in a study of cytomegalovirus exposure and HLA in healthy donors. PCR was performed using 60 Vbeta and 13 Jbeta primers. Here immunoSEQ multiplex PCR was the method, and the copy in TCRdb shows in-frame clones only, minus some. Among about 150,000 clones listed, roughly 78% were seen once. The sequenced sample consisted of PBMCs. Receptor source: a woman aged 40 to 55 in good health and CMV-seronegative.

This chain links TRBV29-1 with TRBJ1-2; 7 bases align to TRBD1. This CDR3 is 14 amino acids long. Germline V gene lookup returns CDR1 SQVTM and CDR2 ANQGSEA. V lost 6 bases to trimming and J lost 3 bases; unmatched junction nucleotides: 10. CDR3 in DNA: TGCAGCGTGCTAGGGACAGCCATGGACTATGGCTACACCTTC. Amino acid sequence: CSVLGTAMDYGYTF.

This chain links TRBV6-6 with TRBJ1-6, with no clear D. Trimming took 6 bases from V and 5 from J, leaving 14 bases between them. CDR1 is MNHNY, CDR2 SVGAGI, per germline (reference sequence). CDR3 length: 15 amino acids. CDR3 bases: TGTGCCAGCAGGGCCCTCCGGGTCGATAATTCACCCCTCCACTTT. Encoded protein: CASRALRVDNSPLHF.

The gene calls are TRBV5-1 and TRBJ1-2, with 11 bases matching TRBD1. V shed 4 bases, J shed 8 bases, and the junction held 13 bases outside the gene matches. This CDR3 is 16 amino acids long. Per germline, CDR1 SGHRS and CDR2 YFSETQ. The CDR3 DNA reads as TGCGCCAGCAGCCCCGGCCCTGGACAGGGGGCAATAGGCTACACCTTC. As protein: CASSPGPGQGAIGYTF.

The rearrangement joins TRBV9 to TRBJ1-1; the match to TRBD1 covers 8 bases. Unmatched junction bases numbered 1, after V lost 1 base and J lost 5 bases. Germline CDR1 reads SGDLS; CDR2 reads YYNGEE. The CDR3 sequence is 13 residues long. In DNA form, the CDR3 reads TGTGCCAGCAGCGTACGACAGGGGACTGAAGCTTTCTTT. Protein sequence: CASSVRQGTEAFF. Full variable domain (missing parts from reference TRBV9 and TRBJ1-1): DSGVTQTPKHLITATGQRVTLRCSPRSGDLSVYWYQQSLDQGLQFLIQYYNGEERAKGNILERFSAQQFPDLHSELNLSSLELGDSALYFCASSVRQGTEAFFGQGTRLTVV.

The chain has TRBV27 and TRBJ1-1; TRBD1 matches at 8 bases. Germline CDR1 is MNHEY and CDR2 is SMNVEV (reference sequence). J lost 0 bases, V lost 8 bases, and 5 bases had no gene match. The CDR3 runs 14 residues. CDR3 DNA: TGTGCCAGCGCGCAGGGGGCCTTGAACACTGAAGCTTTCTTT. This translates into CASAQGALNTEAFF.

CDR3 sequence: CASSSGNRGYEQYF. CDR3 bases: TGTGCCAGCAGCTCCGGGAACCGAGGCTACGAGCAGTACTTC. The V and J genes are TRBV9 and TRBJ2-7; a weak D match, TRBD2 (5 bases). Germline V CDR1 and CDR2: SGDLS, YYNGEE. The CDR3 has 14 residues. The ends were cut back, 4 bases at V and 3 bases at J, with 14 bases in the middle.

This clone was recorded only once. The genes are TRBV6-1 and TRBJ2-7; possibly TRBD2 for D (7 bases). Trimming cost V 4 bases and J 6 bases, with 16 bases left between them. From germline, CDR1 is MNHNS and CDR2 SASEGT. This CDR3 is 14 amino acids long. CDR3 nucleotides: TGTGCCAGCAGTGTAGGGGGGGATAGCGTCGAGCAGTACTTC. It is translated as CASSVGGDSVEQYF.

This chain uses TRBV19 with TRBJ1-1; no firm D call. The length of the CDR3 is 14 residues. V was clipped by 3 bases and J by 3 bases, with 11 bases between them. Germline CDR1 is LNHDA and CDR2 is SQIVND (reference sequence). CDR3 sequence (DNA): TGTGCCAGTAGTATGGGCCGTCCGGACACTGAAGCTTTCTTT. This gives the protein CASSMGRPDTEAFF.

Only a few counts were recorded for this clone. This chain connects TRBV6-6 to TRBJ1-1; D is undetermined. CDR1 is MNHNY, CDR2 SVGAGI, per germline (reference sequence). V shed 4 bases and J shed 1 base, with 10 bases lying between them. The CDR3 is 14 amino acids. As DNA, the CDR3 is TGTGCCAGCAGTTTTGTGGGCCGGAACACTGAAGCTTTCTTT. It yields the protein CASSFVGRNTEAFF.

The V and J genes are TRBV9 and TRBJ1-2; 8 bases match TRBD1. The CDR3 contains 15 residues. The V gene's germline CDR1 is SGDLS and CDR2 YYNGEE. J lost 3 bases, V lost 3 bases, and 7 bases had no gene match. The CDR3 is CASSARTGFDYGYTF. CDR3 DNA sequence: TGTGCCAGCAGCGCCAGGACAGGGTTTGACTATGGCTACACCTTC.

V usage is TRBV4-2 and J usage is TRBJ2-3; the match to TRBD2 covers 9 bases. The CDR3 extends over 16 amino acids. Germline CDR1 LGHNA, CDR2 YNFKEQ. J gave up 0 bases and V 3 bases, and 4 bases lay outside the gene matches. CDR3 nucleotide sequence: TGTGCCAGCAGCCATGCGGCGGGGGGGAGCACAGATACGCAGTATTTT. As protein: CASSHAAGGSTDTQYF.

CDR3 in amino acids: CASSLAAGARGYTF. The CDR3 region has the DNA TGTGCCAGCAGTCTGGCGGCGGGGGCGAGGGGCTACACCTTC. The chain uses TRBV28 and TRBJ1-2, with a tentative D call TRBD1 (6 bases). Trimming took 5 bases from V and 8 from J, leaving 18 bases between them. This CDR3 is built from 14 residues. Germline V gene data show CDR1 as MDHEN and CDR2 as SYDVKM.